This T cell receptor (beta chain) derives from a study of cytomegalovirus exposure and HLA in healthy donors (dated by TCRdb to about 2017). For the study in its entirety: In an earlier analysis of under 750 of the donors, approximately 300 Gb of sequence data and just under 120 million unique TCR beta sequences from 180 million or so T cells were reported. Roughly 300 gigabases of sequencing data and approximately 92 million unique TCR sequences made up an early release that covered 640 HLA-typed donors. Of the roughly 400 genotyped donors, 75% to 85% were placed in the genetic ancestry cluster associated with self-reported Caucasian donors. The study was designed to test whether signatures of past pathogen exposure could be identified by cataloging public T cell receptors. The study profiled the T cell repertoires of 500 to 800 subjects by immunosequencing and related them to cytomegalovirus serostatus. In addition to the first cohort of 500 to 850 subjects, a separate validation cohort of 120 different subjects was used. To predict cytomegalovirus infection status, the study combined high-throughput TCR immunosequencing, statistical association of individual TCRs with disease status, and machine learning. A later analysis re-examined previously published TCR beta repertoires from just over 650 donors and added high-resolution HLA genotyping to investigate patterns of TCR occurrence. Rather than using new phenotypic data, the later analysis identified candidate immune exposures from TCR beta sequences and from how often those sequences occurred across donors. To decide whether each TCR beta V gene segment behaved as functional or pseudogenic, an earlier analysis of 587 of the donors relied on high-throughput TCR beta sequencing. Donor age, sex, ethnicity and CMV serostatus were compiled together with the repertoire data. Genome-wide SNP genotypes for about 65% of the roughly 670 donors were used in a later genetic analysis, which treated that subset as a discovery cohort. All discovery cohort repertoires had been generated on a single sequencing platform. HLA typing covered class I and class II loci at four-digit resolution. The number of donors typed differed by locus, with roughly 620-640 for A, B, C, DRB1 and DQB1, around 560 for DQA1, 600 to 610 for DPA1, and over 400 for DPB1. Roughly five DR-DQ haplotypes were treated as single units for association and clustering because of strong linkage in the cohort. Across approximately 420 genotyped donors of the cohort, an average of approximately 200,000 unique TCR beta nucleotide sequences per donor were sequenced, and roughly 17% of those sequences were non-productive.

Study-wide conclusions, independent of this receptor: A later analysis found that TCR association rates varied across HLA loci, with DRB1 alleles showing the most associated TCRs and HLA-C alleles the fewest. In a later analysis, HLA-associated TCR beta chains were found to be more clonally expanded and to have lower generation probabilities than equally common non-associated chains. The study gave a list of over 150 TCR beta chains associated with cytomegalovirus. An earlier analysis of around 600 of the donors showed that most TCR beta V segments appeared in productive rearrangements either about 90% or about 30% of the time, which broadly matched IMGT annotations. Because some donors lacked HLA typing at each locus, the association tests relied only on the typed subset. In a later analysis, most CMV-associated TCR beta chains were found to appear HLA-restricted, with HLA associations seemingly driven largely by CMV exposure. In a later genetic analysis, a missense DCLRE1C variant was associated with V-gene and J-gene trimming of TCR beta chains, and the association was replicated in an independent cohort. Compared with the approximately 710-donor mean, donors in an Asian-associated ancestry cluster had fewer N-insertions in productive TCRs, according to a later genetic analysis. Most TCR sequences were observed very rarely across donors, whereas some public TCRs were present in many individuals. Sequencing depth was assumed to be roughly uniform across donors in the presence/absence analyses, though that assumption may not hold. Correlated functional status among segregating V segments might reflect linkage disequilibrium, but an unknown experimental factor could not be ruled out. A few of the identified cytomegalovirus-associated TCR beta chains were confirmed in vitro to be specific for cytomegalovirus antigens. Some IMGT-functional V segments, including TRBV6-2 and TRBV6-3, could not be told apart with the 87-base-pair reads, so those segments were excluded. A cluster of highly shared sequence variants was judged likely to represent a technical artifact of the sequencing pipeline. A further reported finding was that TCR beta sequences accurately predicted the HLA-A and HLA-B alleles for most subjects in the first cohort. The earlier analysis of approximately 560 of the donors excluded some 15 rarely observed V segments, including chromosome 9 orphons, because counts were too low. CMV serostatus was the only immune exposure information available for the cohort. It was suggested by the authors that the approach could potentially be generalized to other disease states and immunological phenotypes. Strong co-occurrence of HLA alleles, especially DR and DQ, made assigning TCR associations to individual alleles difficult. The cohort was sequenced for TCR beta chains only, and without alpha or paired-chain data the features that could be detected were limited. In both the original and validation cohorts, the classifier was reported to diagnose cytomegalovirus status with high specificity and sensitivity. A later analysis associated about 17,000 TCR beta sequences with specific HLA alleles at a false discovery rate of 0.05. According to a later analysis, parvovirus B19, influenza, CMV and Epstein-Barr virus appeared linked to several top co-occurrence clusters.

The cohort consisted of 650 to 850 healthy bone marrow donors. All cohort members were sampled while nominally healthy, although unrecorded immune exposures were likely present. The donor was CMV seronegative and was included in the group of several hundred seronegative cohort members. A peripheral blood sample was provided by each donor, and peripheral blood mononuclear cells were used for TCR beta sequencing. Genomic DNA was extracted from the blood cell samples with the Qiagen DNeasy Blood Extraction Kit. V is reduced by 6 bases and J by 5 bases, leaving a spacing of 14 bases between them. For CDR1 and CDR2, the germline V gene lists SGHVS and FQNEAQ. Inclusive of the bounding cysteine and phenylalanine, the CDR3 is 14 residues long. Solely the CDR3 DNA is kept, with 42 bases framed from the first base. For this clone: Its antigen specificity is not known. The input lacks base qualities; no much larger clone sits a single base away.

Library preparation used the immunoSEQ multiplex PCR assay. A mixture of 60 forward primers for TCR Vbeta segments and 13 reverse primers for TCR Jbeta segments was used in the multiplex PCR. The CDR3 region of rearranged TCR beta genes was amplified from genomic DNA with a multiplex PCR assay. On the Illumina HiSeq System, the amplified TCR beta libraries were sequenced as 87-base-pair reads. From the authors' description of their analysis: A later analysis tallied 75 million to 85 million unique TCR beta chains across the 550 to 850 repertoires, and some 12 million of those chains were shared by two or more donors. A nearest-neighbor algorithm error-corrected the raw reads and collapsed the reads into unique sequences, merging closely related sequences to remove PCR and sequencing errors. Alignment of CDR3 sequences to IMGT reference sequences was used to assign V, D and J gene segments. Each retained sequence needed at least a six-nucleotide match to both a V gene segment and a J gene segment. A rearrangement was called productive if the CDR3 had no stop codons and remained in frame with V and J, and every other rearrangement was called non-productive. Following IMGT convention, CDR3 was defined as the stretch from the second conserved V-encoded cysteine up to the conserved J-encoded phenylalanine. The earlier analysis of roughly 590 of the donors excluded any sequence lacking an unambiguous match to a single V gene segment. An earlier analysis of approximately 590 of the donors called V segments functional above 56.7% productive rearrangements and segregating when the between-donor standard deviation exceeded 5%. A statistical classification framework was built for diagnosing cytomegalovirus status from the catalog of TCR beta chain sequences. A later analysis assigned V and J genes by comparing TCR nucleotide sequences with IMGT/GENE-DB human TR gene sequences. The TCRdist pipeline was used in a later analysis to assign CDR3 sequences and most-parsimonious VDJ recombination scenarios. In a later analysis, every TCR beta chain was defined by the combination of its CDR3 amino acid sequence and its V-gene family, and reads without a unique V-gene family were dropped. As a way to deal with suspected cross-contamination and a sequencing artifact, a later analysis dropped approximately 590 nucleotide sequences that were highly shared and had low generation probability. In a later analysis, a clonal expansion index was calculated for each public chain from normalized within-repertoire ranks of inferred template counts. Generation probabilities in a later analysis came from a VDJ recombination model fitted to out-of-frame rearrangements, and those results were checked against IGoR. A later analysis scored TCR-TCR, TCR-HLA and TCR-CMV co-occurrence with hypergeometric tests, applying a repertoire-size bias correction to TCR pairs. To estimate false discovery rates, a later analysis permuted the HLA or CMV assignments 20 times. A later analysis grouped co-occurring TCRs with DBSCAN, adding TCRdist sequence similarity when clustering within HLA-allele-positive subsets. For co-occurrence clustering, repertoires with fewer than 30,000 or more than 120,000 public chains were excluded, along with roughly 5 repertoires with anomalous nucleotide sharing. In TCRdb, the immuneACCESS table is reduced to in-frame sequences with V and J assigned. These tables do not hold every clone; where another copy was compared, an unresolved V gene accounts for under half, and the others remain unexplained. V and J calls and clone size come straight from that table; D and trimming were deduced from the DNA. The sample table records about 140,000 clones; roughly 74% of these occur just once. The ten largest clones add up to more than 2.5% of the sample.

The receptor was derived from a middle-aged man in good health and CMV-seronegative. The sequenced material came from PBMCs. The chain is made from TRBV7-8 and TRBJ1-5; the D gene cannot be resolved reliably. The DNA sequence is TGTGCCAGCAGACCTATTACCCCTGATCAGCCCCAGCATTTT. This yields the protein CASRPITPDQPQHF.